This entry lists 12 T cell receptor beta chains sequenced from one sample in a study of T-cell memory formation after mild COVID-19. In TCRdb, the 5' RACE reads were re-called with MiXCR into one record per CDR3 protein. The table records about 450,000 distinct CDR3 sequences, 20% to 30% of them present only once. The sample consisted of PBMCs or a T cell subset sorted from them (not recorded which). These receptors all come from an adult woman who had mild COVID-19 (a few samples of this study predate the infection). Cell type and time point are not known.

CDR3 coding DNA: TGTGCCAGCAGCTCCGCCGGGACGACGGGAGATACGCAGTATTTT. Translated, it gives CASSSAGTTGDTQYF. The chain joins TRBV7-3 to TRBJ2-3; D tentatively fits TRBD1 or TRBD2 (5 bases each). V shed 4 bases and J shed 5 bases, with 16 bases lying between them. The CDR3 totals 15 residues. CDR1 and CDR2 (germline): SGHTA, FQGTGA. The entire variable domain, with the rest obtained from reference TRBV7-3 and TRBJ2-3, is as follows: GAGVSQTPSNKVTEKGKYVELRCDPISGHTALYWYRQSLGQGPEFLIYFQGTGAADDSGLPNDRFFAVRPEGSVSTLKIQRTERGDSAVYLCASSSAGTTGDTQYFGPGTRLTVL.

V usage is TRBV11-2 and J usage is TRBJ2-2; 10 positions agree with TRBD1. Per the germline V gene, CDR1 is SGHAT and CDR2 is FQNNGV. The CDR3 runs 19 residues. The trim removed 4 bases at V and 2 bases at J, leaving 13 bases unmatched. Written as DNA, the CDR3 is TGTGCCAGCAGCTCAATCTTGCAGGGACAGGGGCTTAACACCGGGGAGCTGTTTTTT. Translating it yields CASSSILQGQGLNTGELFF.

V is TRBV7-3 and J is TRBJ2-1; a weak D match, TRBD2 (6 bases). CDR1 is SGHTA, CDR2 FQGTGA, per germline. The V and J ends lost 2 bases and 8 bases respectively, with 13 bases between them. This CDR3 has 14 residues. The CDR3 DNA reads as TGTGCCAGCAGCTTATGGGCTTCTAGCGATGAGCAGTTCTTC. The encoded protein is CASSLWASSDEQFF.

A word on this clonotype: A much bigger clone sits one base away, suggesting this may be a read error. J is TRBJ2-1 and V is TRBV7-3; 12 bases are shared with TRBD2. V trimming: 6 bases; J trimming: 6 bases; junction bases outside the gene matches: 0. Germline lookup yields CDR1 SGHTA and CDR2 FQGTGA. This CDR3 is built from 13 residues. The CDR3 DNA sequence: TGTGCCAGCAGGACTAGCGGGAGCAATGAGCAGTTCTTC. It specifies CASRTSGSNEQFF. Together with reference TRBV7-3 and TRBJ2-1, the CDR3 gives the full variable domain: GAGVSQTPSNKVTEKGKYVELRCDPISGHTALYWYRQSLGQGPEFLIYFQGTGAADDSGLPNDRFFAVRPEGSVSTLKIQRTERGDSAVYLCASRTSGSNEQFFGPGTRLTVL.

This clonotype was counted at least ten times. This chain uses TRBV6-6 with TRBJ1-1; D not resolved. Trimming took 4 bases from V and 4 from J, leaving 10 bases between them. The germline V gene has CDR1 MNHNY and CDR2 SVGAGI (reference sequence). The CDR3 has 13 amino acids. CDR3 residues: CASSLPKPTEAFF. The DNA for the CDR3 is TGTGCCAGCAGTTTACCCAAGCCCACTGAAGCTTTCTTT.

For the CDR3, the DNA is TGTGCCAGCAGTTACCCCCCAGGGACGCAGTATTTT. The encoded protein is CASSYPPGTQYF. The chain couples TRBV6-2 or TRBV6-3 to TRBJ2-3, with D possibly matching TRBD1 (5 bases). The CDR3 is 12 amino acids. V dropped 2 bases and J dropped 9 bases, with 9 bases sitting between them. Germline CDR1 is MNHEY and CDR2 is SVGEGT.

This clonotype was picked up a small number of times. The rearrangement links TRBV6-2 or TRBV6-3 to TRBJ1-2; unclear D gene. The CDR3 is 12 residues long. CDR1 and CDR2 from the germline V gene are MNHEY and SVGEGT. Trimming shortened V by 5 bases and J by 7 bases, and 11 bases separated the two germline ends. The CDR3 region is CASSLRERGYTF. The CDR3 bases are TGTGCCAGCAGTCTCCGGGAGCGTGGCTACACCTTC.

This clonotype has a single count. The chain couples TRBV2 to TRBJ1-2; perhaps TRBD1 as D (6 bases). V gave up 6 bases and J gave up 3 bases, with 26 bases separating them. Germline CDR1 and CDR2: SNHLY and FYNNEI. This CDR3 region has 18 residues. DNA of the CDR3: TGTGCCAGCAGCCCGGACAGAGCCACAGGGTACCTTTACTATGGCTACACCTTC. Its translation is CASSPDRATGYLYYGYTF.

The rearrangement uses TRBV7-9 and TRBJ2-2; TRBD2 agrees at 10 bases. The germline V gene has CDR1 SEHNR and CDR2 FQNEAQ (reference sequence). V was pared by 3 bases and J by 2 bases, with 12 bases of the junction left unmatched. CDR3 size: 19 residues. The CDR3 region is CASSFTPALAGANTGELFF. For the CDR3, the DNA is TGTGCCAGCAGCTTTACTCCCGCCCTAGCGGGAGCCAACACCGGGGAGCTGTTTTTT.

This chain joins TRBV7-2 and TRBJ2-1; a possible D gene is TRBD2 (6 bases). The CDR3 is made up of 16 amino acids. Germline CDR1 is SGHTA and CDR2 is FQGNSA. V lost 7 bases and J lost 5, with 21 bases in between. The CDR3: CASIEYPGVGNNEQFF. In nucleotides, the CDR3 is TGTGCCAGCATCGAGTACCCGGGAGTTGGTAACAATGAGCAGTTCTTC.

The CDR3 nucleotides are TGCGCCAGCAGCCAAGAATGGGCGAGTGCAGGCAATGAGCAGTTCTTC. Its protein is CASSQEWASAGNEQFF. This sequence joins TRBV4-3 and TRBJ2-1; D remains unclear. Germline lookup yields CDR1 LGHNA and CDR2 YSLEER. Trimming removed 0 bases at V and 6 bases at J, with 15 bases between. CDR3 length: 16 residues.

This chain connects TRBV27 to TRBJ1-2; no definite D call. CDR1 and CDR2 (germline): MNHEY, SMNVEV (reference sequence). The length of the CDR3 is 15 residues. With 5 bases removed from V and 4 bases from J, the gap between germline ends came to 17 bases. This CDR3 reads CASSQSADGLYGYTF. Written as DNA, the CDR3 is TGTGCCAGCAGTCAATCCGCGGACGGGCTCTATGGCTACACCTTC.